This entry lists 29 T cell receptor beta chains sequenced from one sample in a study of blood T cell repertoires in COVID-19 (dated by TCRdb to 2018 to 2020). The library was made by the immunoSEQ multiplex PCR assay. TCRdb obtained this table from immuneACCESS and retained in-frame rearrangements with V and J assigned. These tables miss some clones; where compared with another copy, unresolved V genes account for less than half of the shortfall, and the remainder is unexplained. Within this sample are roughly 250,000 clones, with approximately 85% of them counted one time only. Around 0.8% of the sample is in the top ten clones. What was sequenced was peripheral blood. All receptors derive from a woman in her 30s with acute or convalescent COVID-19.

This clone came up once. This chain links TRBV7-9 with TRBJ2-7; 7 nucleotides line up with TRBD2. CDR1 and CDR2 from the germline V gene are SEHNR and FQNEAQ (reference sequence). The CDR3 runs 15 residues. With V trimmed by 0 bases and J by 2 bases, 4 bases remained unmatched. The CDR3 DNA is TGTGCCAGCAGCTTAGCGACTAGCAGTACCTACGAGCAGTACTTC. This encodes CASSLATSSTYEQYF. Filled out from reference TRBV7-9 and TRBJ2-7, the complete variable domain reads DTGVSQNPRHKITKRGQNVTFRCDPISEHNRLYWYRQTLGQGPEFLTYFQNEAQLEKSRLLSDRFSAERPKGSFSTLEIQRTEQGDSAMYLCASSLATSSTYEQYFGPGTRLTVT.

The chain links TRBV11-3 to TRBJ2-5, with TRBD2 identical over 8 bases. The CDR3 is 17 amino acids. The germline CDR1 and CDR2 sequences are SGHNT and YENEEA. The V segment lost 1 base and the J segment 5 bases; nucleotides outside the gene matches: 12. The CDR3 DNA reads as TGTGCCAGCAGCTTAGGTGGTAGCGGGGTCCAAGCGGAGACCCAGTACTTC. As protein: CASSLGGSGVQAETQYF.

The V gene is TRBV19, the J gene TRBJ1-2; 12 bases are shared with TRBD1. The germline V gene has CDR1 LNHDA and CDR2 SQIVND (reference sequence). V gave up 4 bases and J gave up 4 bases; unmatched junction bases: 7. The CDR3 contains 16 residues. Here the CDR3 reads CASSRDRGQGGYGYTF. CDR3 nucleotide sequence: TGTGCCAGTAGTAGGGACAGGGGGCAAGGTGGCTATGGCTACACCTTC.

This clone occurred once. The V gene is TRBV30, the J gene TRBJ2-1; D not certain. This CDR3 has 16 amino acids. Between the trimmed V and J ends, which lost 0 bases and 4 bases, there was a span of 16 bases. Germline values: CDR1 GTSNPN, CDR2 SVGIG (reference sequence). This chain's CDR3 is CAWSVPRKLLYNEQFF. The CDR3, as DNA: TGTGCCTGGAGTGTACCGCGGAAGCTCCTATACAATGAGCAGTTCTTC. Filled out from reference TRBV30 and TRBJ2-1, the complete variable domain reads SQTIHQWPATLVQPVGSPLSLECTVEGTSNPNLYWYRQAAGRGLQLLFYSVGIGQISSEVPQNLSASRPQDRQFILSSKKLLLSDSGFYLCAWSVPRKLLYNEQFFGPGTRLTVL.

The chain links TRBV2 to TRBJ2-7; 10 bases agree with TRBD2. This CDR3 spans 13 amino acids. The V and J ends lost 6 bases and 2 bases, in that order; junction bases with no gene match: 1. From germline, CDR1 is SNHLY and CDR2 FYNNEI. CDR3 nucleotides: TGTGCCAGCAGACTAGCGGGAACCTACGAGCAGTACTTC. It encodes CASRLAGTYEQYF. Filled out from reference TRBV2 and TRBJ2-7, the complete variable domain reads EPEVTQTPSHQVTQMGQEVILRCVPISNHLYFYWYRQILGQKVEFLVSFYNNEISEKSEIFDDQFSVERPDGSNFTLKIRSTKLEDSAMYFCASRLAGTYEQYFGPGTRLTVT.

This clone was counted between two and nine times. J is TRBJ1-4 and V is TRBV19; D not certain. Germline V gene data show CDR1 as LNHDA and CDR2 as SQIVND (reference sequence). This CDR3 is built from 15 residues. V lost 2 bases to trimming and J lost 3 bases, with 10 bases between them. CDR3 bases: TGTGCCAGTAGTATATCTCGGAGTCCTAATGAAAAACTGTTTTTT. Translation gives CASSISRSPNEKLFF.

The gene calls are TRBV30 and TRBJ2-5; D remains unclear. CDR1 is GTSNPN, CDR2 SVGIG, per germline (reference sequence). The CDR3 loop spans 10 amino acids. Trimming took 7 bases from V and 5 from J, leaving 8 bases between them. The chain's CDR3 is CASAVETQYF. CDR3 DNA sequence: TGTGCCTCGGCGGTGGAGACCCAGTACTTC.

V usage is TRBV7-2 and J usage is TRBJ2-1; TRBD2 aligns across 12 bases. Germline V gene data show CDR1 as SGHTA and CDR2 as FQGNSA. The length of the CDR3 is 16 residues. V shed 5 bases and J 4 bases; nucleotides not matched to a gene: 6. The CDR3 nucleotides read TGTGCCAGCAGCGGTGGACTAGCGGGACGATACAATGAGCAGTTCTTC. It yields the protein CASSGGLAGRYNEQFF.

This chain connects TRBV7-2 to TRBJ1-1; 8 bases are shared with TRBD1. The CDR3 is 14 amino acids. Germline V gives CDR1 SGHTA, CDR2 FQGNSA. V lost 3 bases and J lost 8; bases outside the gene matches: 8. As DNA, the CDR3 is TGTGCCAGCAGCTTCATGACAGGGGAAACGGAAGCTTTCTTT. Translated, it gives CASSFMTGETEAFF.

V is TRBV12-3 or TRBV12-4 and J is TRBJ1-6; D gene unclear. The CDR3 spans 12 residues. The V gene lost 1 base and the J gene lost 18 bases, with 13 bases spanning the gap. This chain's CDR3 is CASSLGRESPHF. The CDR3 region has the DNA TGTGCCAGCAGTTTAGGTCGGGAATCCCCCCACTTT.

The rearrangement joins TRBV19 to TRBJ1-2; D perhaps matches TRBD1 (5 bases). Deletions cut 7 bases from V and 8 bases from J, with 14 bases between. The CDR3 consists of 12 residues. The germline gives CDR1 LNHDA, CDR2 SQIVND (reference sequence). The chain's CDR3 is CASTPLGGGYTF. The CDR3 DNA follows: TGTGCCAGTACCCCTCTGGGGGGAGGCTACACCTTC.

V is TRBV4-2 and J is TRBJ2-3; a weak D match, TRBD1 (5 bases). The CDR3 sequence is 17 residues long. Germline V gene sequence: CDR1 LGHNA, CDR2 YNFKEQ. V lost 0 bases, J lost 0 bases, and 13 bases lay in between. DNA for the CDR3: TGTGCCAGCAGCCAAGACCCGGCCAGGGCAAGCACAGATACGCAGTATTTT. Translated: CASSQDPARASTDTQYF.

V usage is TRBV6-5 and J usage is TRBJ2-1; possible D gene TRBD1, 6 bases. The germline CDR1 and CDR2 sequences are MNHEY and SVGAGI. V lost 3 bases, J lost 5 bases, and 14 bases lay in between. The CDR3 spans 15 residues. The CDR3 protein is CASSYWGQFDNEQFF. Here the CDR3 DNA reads TGTGCCAGCAGTTATTGGGGGCAATTTGACAATGAGCAGTTCTTC.

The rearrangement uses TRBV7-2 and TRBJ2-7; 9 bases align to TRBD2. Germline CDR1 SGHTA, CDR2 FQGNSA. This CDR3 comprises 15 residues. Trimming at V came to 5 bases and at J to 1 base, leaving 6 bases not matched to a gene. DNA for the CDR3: TGTGCCAGCAGCAATAGCGGGAGCCGGTCCTACGAGCAGTACTTC. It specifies CASSNSGSRSYEQYF.

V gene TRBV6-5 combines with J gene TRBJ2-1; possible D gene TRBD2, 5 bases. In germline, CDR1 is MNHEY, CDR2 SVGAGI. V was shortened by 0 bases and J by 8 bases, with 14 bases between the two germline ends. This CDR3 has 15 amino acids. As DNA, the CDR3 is TGTGCCAGCAGTTACTCGGCTAGCTTGGTCTATGAGCAGTTCTTC. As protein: CASSYSASLVYEQFF.

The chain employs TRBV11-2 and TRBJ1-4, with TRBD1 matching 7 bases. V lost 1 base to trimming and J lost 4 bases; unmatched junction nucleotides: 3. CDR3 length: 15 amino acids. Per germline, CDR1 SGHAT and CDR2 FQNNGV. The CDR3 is CASSLGPGGNEKLFF. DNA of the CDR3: TGTGCCAGCAGCTTAGGGCCAGGGGGTAATGAAAAACTGTTTTTT.

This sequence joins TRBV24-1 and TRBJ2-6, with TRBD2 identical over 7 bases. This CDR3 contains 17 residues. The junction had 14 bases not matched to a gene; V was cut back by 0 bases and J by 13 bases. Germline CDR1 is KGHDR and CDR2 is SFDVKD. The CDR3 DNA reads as TGTGCCACCAGTGATTTGATCGGGCCGAGCGGGGCGGAGGTCCTGACTTTC. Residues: CATSDLIGPSGAEVLTF.

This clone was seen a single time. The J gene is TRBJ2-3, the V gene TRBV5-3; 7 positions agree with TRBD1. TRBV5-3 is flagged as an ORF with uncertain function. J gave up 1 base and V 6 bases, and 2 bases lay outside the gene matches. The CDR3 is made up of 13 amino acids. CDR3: CARNDRGTDTQYF. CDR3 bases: TGTGCCAGAAACGACAGGGGCACAGATACGCAGTATTTT.

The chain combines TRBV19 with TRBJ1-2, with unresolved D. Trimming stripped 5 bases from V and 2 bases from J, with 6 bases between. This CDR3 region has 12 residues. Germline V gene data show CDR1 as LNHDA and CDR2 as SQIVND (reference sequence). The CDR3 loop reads CASSGQNYGYTF. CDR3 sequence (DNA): TGTGCCAGTAGTGGCCAGAACTATGGCTACACCTTC.

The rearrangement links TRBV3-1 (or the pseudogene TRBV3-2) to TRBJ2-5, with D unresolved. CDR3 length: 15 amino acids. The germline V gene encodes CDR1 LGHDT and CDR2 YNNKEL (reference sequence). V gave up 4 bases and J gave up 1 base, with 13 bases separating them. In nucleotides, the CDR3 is TGTGCCAGCAGCCCCGCCGGGTCGGTCCAAGAGACCCAGTACTTC. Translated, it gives CASSPAGSVQETQYF.

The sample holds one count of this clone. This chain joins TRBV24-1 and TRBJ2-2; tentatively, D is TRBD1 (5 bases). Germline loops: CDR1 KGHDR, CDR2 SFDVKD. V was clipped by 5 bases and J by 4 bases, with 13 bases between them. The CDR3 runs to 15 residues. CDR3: CATSAAGPGTGELFF. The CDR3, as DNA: TGTGCCACCAGTGCAGCAGGGCCGGGCACCGGGGAGCTGTTTTTT.

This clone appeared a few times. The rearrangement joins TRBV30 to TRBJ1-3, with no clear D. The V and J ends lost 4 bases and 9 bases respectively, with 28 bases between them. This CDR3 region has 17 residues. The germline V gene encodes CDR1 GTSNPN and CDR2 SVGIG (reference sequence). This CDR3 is CAWNGRETSGLRSTIYF. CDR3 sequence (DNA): TGTGCCTGGAACGGTCGCGAGACTAGCGGGTTACGATCCACCATATATTTT.

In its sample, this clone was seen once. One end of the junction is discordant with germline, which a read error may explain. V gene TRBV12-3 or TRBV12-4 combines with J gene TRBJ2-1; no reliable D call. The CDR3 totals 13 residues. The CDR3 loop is CASRFSLYNEQFF. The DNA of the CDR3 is TGTGCCAGCCGTTTCTCCTTATACAATGAGCAGTTCTTC.

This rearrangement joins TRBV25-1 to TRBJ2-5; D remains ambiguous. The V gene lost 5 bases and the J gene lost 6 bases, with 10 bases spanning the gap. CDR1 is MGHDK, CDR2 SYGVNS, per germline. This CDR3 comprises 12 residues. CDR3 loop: CASSPPSKTQYF. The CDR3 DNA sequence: TGTGCCAGCAGTCCACCTAGTAAGACCCAGTACTTC.

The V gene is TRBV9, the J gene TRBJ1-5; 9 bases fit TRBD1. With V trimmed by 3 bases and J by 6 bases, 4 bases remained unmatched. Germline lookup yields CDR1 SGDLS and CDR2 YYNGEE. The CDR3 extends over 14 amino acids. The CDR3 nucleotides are TGTGCCAGCAGCGCGGGACAGGGCCTTCAGCCCCAGCATTTT. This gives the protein CASSAGQGLQPQHF.

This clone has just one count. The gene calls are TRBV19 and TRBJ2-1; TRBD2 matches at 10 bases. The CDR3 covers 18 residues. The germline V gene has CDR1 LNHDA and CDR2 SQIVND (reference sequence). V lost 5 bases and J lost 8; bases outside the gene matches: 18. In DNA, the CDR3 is TGTGCCAGTAGTGTAAAGCGGGAGGGCCGGGGGAGAAGGGATGAGCAGTTCTTC. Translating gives CASSVKREGRGRRDEQFF.

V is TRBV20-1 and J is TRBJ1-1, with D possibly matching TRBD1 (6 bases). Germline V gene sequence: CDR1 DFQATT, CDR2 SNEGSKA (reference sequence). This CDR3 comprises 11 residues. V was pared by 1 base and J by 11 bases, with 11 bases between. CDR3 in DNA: TGCAGTGCTAGAGTTACAGACAGGGCTTTCTTT. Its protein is CSARVTDRAFF.

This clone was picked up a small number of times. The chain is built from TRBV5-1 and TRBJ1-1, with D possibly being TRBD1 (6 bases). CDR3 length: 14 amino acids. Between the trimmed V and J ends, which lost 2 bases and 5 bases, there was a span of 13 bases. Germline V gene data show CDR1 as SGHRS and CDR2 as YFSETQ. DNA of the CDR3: TGCGCCAGCAGCTTACAAGGGGGTTTGACTGAAGCTTTCTTT. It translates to CASSLQGGLTEAFF.

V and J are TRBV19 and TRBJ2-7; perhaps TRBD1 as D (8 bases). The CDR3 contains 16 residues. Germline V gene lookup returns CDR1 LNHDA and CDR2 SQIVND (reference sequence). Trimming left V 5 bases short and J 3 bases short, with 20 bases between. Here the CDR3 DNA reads TGTGCCAGTAGTCCGGGGAGGGGGACAGGAATCTACGAGCAGTACTTC. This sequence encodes CASSPGRGTGIYEQYF.